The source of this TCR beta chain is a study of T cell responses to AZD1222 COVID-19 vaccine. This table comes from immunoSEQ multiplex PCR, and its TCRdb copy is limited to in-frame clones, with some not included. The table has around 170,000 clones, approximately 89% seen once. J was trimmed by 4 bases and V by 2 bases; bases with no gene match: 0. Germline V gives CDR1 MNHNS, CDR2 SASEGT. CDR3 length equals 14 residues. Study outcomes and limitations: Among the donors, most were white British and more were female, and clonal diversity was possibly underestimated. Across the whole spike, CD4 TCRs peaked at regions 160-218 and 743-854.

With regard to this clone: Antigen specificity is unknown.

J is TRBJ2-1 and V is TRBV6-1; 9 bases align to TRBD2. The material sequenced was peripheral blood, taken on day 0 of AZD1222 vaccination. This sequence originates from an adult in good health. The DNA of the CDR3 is TGTGCCAGCAGTGAAACTAGCGGGTACAATGAGCAGTTCTTC. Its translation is CASSETSGYNEQFF.